These 31 T cell receptor beta chains were all obtained from the same sample, sequenced in a study of response to subunit inactivated influenza vaccine. TCRdb recomputed calls from the RT-PCR reads with MiXCR, one row per CDR3 protein. The profile shows about 500,000 distinct CDR3 sequences, about 17% of them singletons. This material consisted of CD4+ T cells sorted from PBMCs, taken less than 25 months after vaccination. Receptors originate from a man between 45 and 75 years old who received an inactivated influenza vaccine.

V is TRBV12-3 or TRBV12-4 and J is TRBJ1-2; D gene ambiguous. This CDR3 comprises 14 residues. V was clipped by 1 base and J by 5 bases, with 11 bases between them. This chain's CDR3 is CASSLGRWVYGYTF. CDR3 nucleotides: TGTGCCAGCAGTTTAGGCCGGTGGGTGTATGGCTACACCTTC.

The chain uses TRBV18 and TRBJ2-7; tentatively, D is TRBD1 (5 bases). CDR1 is KGHSH and CDR2 is LQKENI in the germline V gene. This CDR3 spans 16 amino acids. V dropped 2 bases and J dropped 4 bases, with 18 bases sitting between them. The CDR3 is CASSPGQLEISYEQYF. CDR3 DNA sequence: TGTGCCAGCTCACCAGGACAATTGGAAATCTCATACGAGCAGTACTTC.

This clonotype was counted a few times. The chain combines TRBV20-1 with TRBJ2-5, with D tentatively TRBD2 (5 bases). The CDR3 loop spans 10 amino acids. The ends were cut back, 5 bases at V and 7 bases at J, with 8 bases in the middle. CDR1 and CDR2 (germline): DFQATT, SNEGSKA (reference sequence). This chain's CDR3 is CSAGSWTQYF. Here the CDR3 DNA reads TGCAGTGCTGGGAGTTGGACCCAGTACTTC.

This clonotype was picked up many times. V usage is TRBV5-1 and J usage is TRBJ2-3, with 12 bases that match TRBD2. This CDR3 comprises 18 residues. Germline loops: CDR1 SGHRS, CDR2 YFSETQ. The V segment lost 0 bases and the J segment 0 bases; nucleotides outside the gene matches: 5. The CDR3 DNA is TGCGCCAGCAGCTTGGTGCTAGCGGGAGGGATGAGCACAGATACGCAGTATTTT. Its protein product is CASSLVLAGGMSTDTQYF. Full variable domain (outside the CDR3, taken from reference TRBV5-1 and TRBJ2-3): KAGVTQTPRYLIKTRGQQVTLSCSPISGHRSVSWYQQTPGQGLQFLFEYFSETQRNKGNFPGRFSGRQFSNSRSEMNVSTLELGDSALYLCASSLVLAGGMSTDTQYFGPGTRLTVL.

This clonotype was detected many times. The chain carries TRBV27 and TRBJ1-2; perhaps TRBD1 as D (5 bases). Between the trimmed V and J ends, which lost 2 bases and 6 bases, there was a span of 13 bases. The CDR3 length is 14 residues. Per germline, CDR1 MNHEY and CDR2 SMNVEV (reference sequence). CDR3: CASSLRAGTDGYTF. The CDR3 coding sequence is TGTGCCAGCAGTTTAAGGGCCGGGACGGATGGCTACACCTTC.

This clonotype was recorded only once. This CDR3 reads CSAPVRVYGYTF. The CDR3 DNA is TGCAGCGCCCCCGTTCGGGTCTATGGCTACACCTTC. The chain is built from TRBV20-1 and TRBJ1-2; unclear D gene. Germline V gene sequence: CDR1 DFQATT, CDR2 SNEGSKA (reference sequence). CDR3 size: 12 residues.

The rearrangement joins TRBV2 to TRBJ1-4; 7 nucleotides line up with TRBD1. This CDR3 is 15 amino acids long. The V gene's germline CDR1 is SNHLY and CDR2 FYNNEI. J lost 5 bases, V lost 7 bases, and 10 bases had no gene match. As DNA, the CDR3 is TGTGCCAGCAAGCGGGGACAGATTATAAATGAAAAACTGTTTTTT. Its protein product is CASKRGQIINEKLFF.

This clonotype has a count of ten or more. The chain joins TRBV28 to TRBJ1-1; D call uncertain. CDR3 length equals 13 residues. V gave up 3 bases and J gave up 1 base, with 6 bases separating them. Germline V gene sequence: CDR1 MDHEN, CDR2 SYDVKM. The CDR3 here is CASSFDGNTEAFF. In DNA form, the CDR3 reads TGTGCCAGCAGTTTCGACGGGAACACTGAAGCTTTCTTT.

The V call is TRBV28, the J call TRBJ1-1; D may be TRBD1 (5 bases). Germline V gene lookup returns CDR1 MDHEN and CDR2 SYDVKM. The CDR3 contains 12 residues. Deletions cut 10 bases from V and 6 bases from J, with 15 bases between. CDR3 coding DNA: TGTGCCATCGGGACGCAGATCCCTGAAGCTTTCTTT. This gives the protein CAIGTQIPEAFF.

The CDR3 coding sequence is TGCGCCAGCAGCACCGGGACAGCTCCACGTGAAAAACTGTTTTTT. Translated, it gives CASSTGTAPREKLFF. V gene TRBV5-1 combines with J gene TRBJ1-4, with 7 bases matching TRBD1. Germline V gene lookup returns CDR1 SGHRS and CDR2 YFSETQ. This CDR3 region has 15 residues. V dropped 4 bases and J dropped 7; count of bases not matched to a gene: 10.

This clonotype was observed a few times. The junction shows a germline mismatch at one end, possibly a read error. The V and J genes are TRBV15 and TRBJ2-5, with 14 bases matching TRBD2. From germline, CDR1 is LNHNV and CDR2 YYDKDF (reference sequence). The CDR3 covers 14 residues. CDR3 in amino acids: CATSRDRGLAGANF. The CDR3 DNA is TGTGCCACCAGCAGAGATAGGGGACTAGCGGGAGCTAACTTC.

The gene calls are TRBV7-2 and TRBJ2-7; 7 bases are shared with TRBD2. The CDR3 loop spans 15 amino acids. V was clipped by 5 bases and J by 0 bases; unmatched bases: 7. Germline assignment: CDR1 SGHTA and CDR2 FQGNSA. The CDR3 here is CASSPTSWSSYEQYF. Here the CDR3 DNA reads TGTGCCAGCAGCCCGACTAGCTGGAGCTCCTACGAGCAGTACTTC. Based on the CDR3 plus reference TRBV7-2 and TRBJ2-7, the full variable domain is GAGVSQSPSNKVTEKGKDVELRCDPISGHTALYWYRQSLGQGLEFLIYFQGNSAPDKSGLPSDRFSAERTGGSVSTLTIQRTQQEDSAVYLCASSPTSWSSYEQYFGPGTRLTVT.

This clonotype was counted many times. The gene calls are TRBV12-3 or TRBV12-4 and TRBJ2-3; D gene unclear. The CDR3 covers 12 residues. Trimming cost V 1 base and J 8 bases, with 7 bases left between them. The CDR3 region has the DNA TGTGCCAGCAGTTTAGATCTCTTTACGCAGTATTTT. It codes for CASSLDLFTQYF.

This clonotype was picked up a small number of times. A read error may account for a junction end that differs from germline. CDR3 DNA sequence: TGTGCCAGCAGTCAAGGACTAGCATTCGGGGAGCTGTTTTTT. Its protein product is CASSQGLAFGELFF. The chain carries TRBV14 and TRBJ2-2, with TRBD2 matching over 8 bases. This CDR3 has 14 residues. Per germline, CDR1 SGHDN and CDR2 FVKESK.

The V and J genes are TRBV5-1 and TRBJ1-4; D is perhaps TRBD1 (5 bases). CDR1 is SGHRS and CDR2 is YFSETQ in the germline V gene. CDR3 size: 14 residues. V lost 4 bases and J 7 bases, leaving 14 bases between the germline ends. The CDR3 region has the DNA TGCGCCAGCAGCGAGGCAGGCCAGGGTGAAAAACTGTTTTTT. It encodes CASSEAGQGEKLFF.

In its sample, this clonotype was seen a few times. The chain has TRBV12-3 or TRBV12-4 and TRBJ2-7; D is unclear. V was cut by 7 bases and J by 5 bases, with 18 bases left in between. The CDR3 is 14 residues long. The CDR3 protein is CASTPGYPPHEQYF. CDR3 nucleotides: TGTGCCAGCACCCCCGGTTATCCCCCCCACGAGCAGTACTTC.

The rearrangement uses TRBV5-5 and TRBJ1-5, with D maybe TRBD1 (6 bases). With 4 bases removed from V and 6 bases from J, the gap between germline ends came to 17 bases. The germline V gene has CDR1 SGHKS and CDR2 YYEKEE (reference sequence). There are 15 residues in the CDR3. CDR3 region: CASSRDGQRVQPQHF. CDR3 DNA sequence: TGTGCCAGCAGCCGCGATGGACAGAGGGTTCAGCCCCAGCATTTT.

The gene calls are TRBV12-3 or TRBV12-4 and TRBJ1-3; 9 bases fit TRBD1. With V trimmed by 5 bases and J by 6 bases, 8 bases remained unmatched. The CDR3 extends over 15 amino acids. The CDR3 loop reads CASSPMGTGQNTIYF. CDR3 sequence (DNA): TGTGCCAGCAGTCCAATGGGGACAGGGCAAAACACCATATATTTT.

The chain recombines TRBV29-1 with TRBJ2-3, with D possibly being TRBD1 or TRBD2 (5 bases each). CDR1 and CDR2 (germline): SQVTM, ANQGSEA. This CDR3 has 15 residues. The ends were cut back, 5 bases at V and 3 bases at J, with 18 bases in the middle. CDR3 region: CSVKTGTHGTDTQYF. The CDR3 region has the DNA TGCAGCGTTAAAACCGGGACCCACGGTACAGATACGCAGTATTTT.

The J gene is TRBJ2-3, the V gene TRBV12-3 or TRBV12-4; the D call may be TRBD1 or TRBD2 (5 bases each). The CDR3 sequence is 15 residues long. Trimming cost V 7 bases and J 0 bases, with 14 bases left between them. In DNA, the CDR3 is TGTGCCAGCACCATCGACAGACTAAGCACAGATACGCAGTATTTT. Its protein product is CASTIDRLSTDTQYF.

This clonotype was found a few times. The chain has TRBV5-6 and TRBJ2-4, with 11 positions matching TRBD2. J was trimmed by 7 bases and V by 4 bases; bases with no gene match: 10. Per the germline V gene, CDR1 is SGHDT and CDR2 is YYEEEE. This CDR3 spans 16 amino acids. CDR3: CASSLRTSGRGNIQYF. For the CDR3, the DNA is TGTGCCAGCAGCCTCAGGACTAGCGGGCGTGGGAACATTCAGTACTTC.

In this sample, this clonotype turned up many times. The chain carries TRBV5-1 and TRBJ1-5; D unclear. The CDR3 length is 13 residues. The germline V gene encodes CDR1 SGHRS and CDR2 YFSETQ. The germline V and J ends were trimmed by 4 bases and 6 bases, with 11 bases remaining between them. CDR3 DNA sequence: TGCGCCAGCAGCGACGGCTTGGGTCAGCCCCAGCATTTT. Its protein product is CASSDGLGQPQHF.

CDR3 bases: TGCAGTGCTCTTAACACCAAACAGAGCTATGGCTACACCTTC. Its translation: CSALNTKQSYGYTF. V gene TRBV20-1 combines with J gene TRBJ1-2, with no clear D. CDR3 size: 14 residues. Germline V gene lookup returns CDR1 DFQATT and CDR2 SNEGSKA (reference sequence). V was cut by 5 bases and J by 4 bases, with 17 bases left in between.

There are many counts of this clonotype. This sequence joins TRBV5-1 and TRBJ2-1; D is possibly TRBD1 (5 bases). The V gene lost 0 bases and the J gene lost 0 bases, with 10 bases spanning the gap. The germline gives CDR1 SGHRS, CDR2 YFSETQ. This CDR3 is built from 16 residues. CDR3 bases: TGCGCCAGCAGCTTGGTAGGGGATAGCTCCTACAATGAGCAGTTCTTC. This sequence encodes CASSLVGDSSYNEQFF.

This clonotype has ten or more counts. The chain links TRBV11-1 to TRBJ2-6, with 8 bases that match TRBD1. This CDR3 has 18 residues. Per the germline V gene, CDR1 is SGHAT and CDR2 is FQDESV (reference sequence). Unmatched junction bases numbered 9, after V lost 1 base and J lost 4 bases. The CDR3 protein is CASSLGLDRVSGANVLTF. CDR3 nucleotides: TGTGCCAGCAGCTTAGGATTGGACAGGGTGTCCGGGGCCAACGTCCTGACTTTC.

A few counts support this clonotype. This chain connects TRBV29-1 to TRBJ1-1, with a tentative D call TRBD1 (5 bases). Germline loops: CDR1 SQVTM, CDR2 ANQGSEA. V lost 2 bases and J lost 7, with 14 bases in between. The CDR3 loop spans 13 amino acids. This CDR3 reads CSVERRQNFEAFF. DNA of the CDR3: TGCAGCGTTGAAAGAAGACAGAACTTTGAAGCTTTCTTT.

The V call is TRBV20-1, the J call TRBJ2-4; the match to TRBD2 covers 8 bases. Trimming took 1 base from V and 7 from J; bases not matched to a gene: 12. The germline gives CDR1 DFQATT, CDR2 SNEGSKA (reference sequence). The CDR3 has 16 residues. The CDR3 here is CSARAPGLGGSNIQYF. In DNA, the CDR3 is TGCAGTGCTAGAGCACCGGGACTAGGGGGAAGTAACATTCAGTACTTC.

V gene TRBV6-2 or TRBV6-3 combines with J gene TRBJ2-7, with D tentatively TRBD2 (6 bases). Between the trimmed V and J ends, which lost 7 bases and 7 bases, there was a span of 14 bases. The CDR3 is 12 residues long. CDR1 and CDR2 from the germline V gene are MNHEY and SVGEGT. The CDR3 DNA sequence: TGTGCCAGCACTTCGCCAGGGAGGGAGCAGTACTTC. Protein sequence: CASTSPGREQYF.

V gene TRBV27 combines with J gene TRBJ1-5, with D unclear. Germline V CDR1 and CDR2: MNHEY, SMNVEV (reference sequence). The CDR3 spans 15 residues. The ends were cut back, 2 bases at V and 4 bases at J, with 12 bases in the middle. In DNA, the CDR3 is TGTGCCAGCAGTTTAAGGCAGGATAGAAATCAGCCCCAGCATTTT. This encodes CASSLRQDRNQPQHF.

Ten or more counts support this clonotype. V gene TRBV5-1 combines with J gene TRBJ1-1; D remains unclear. V was trimmed by 4 bases and J by 1 base, leaving 11 bases between them. Germline CDR1 is SGHRS and CDR2 is YFSETQ. The CDR3 has 14 amino acids. CDR3 nucleotides: TGCGCCAGCAGCCCCTCTGGAGGGAACACTGAAGCTTTCTTT. Encoded protein: CASSPSGGNTEAFF.

This clonotype was recorded a few times. The chain uses TRBV20-1 and TRBJ2-2; possibly TRBD2 for D (6 bases). Trimming cost V 5 bases and J 6 bases, with 13 bases left between them. The CDR3 extends over 13 amino acids. Germline-derived CDR1 and CDR2 are DFQATT and SNEGSKA (reference sequence). The chain's CDR3 is CSASGVGAGELFF. For the CDR3, the DNA is TGCAGTGCTTCGGGAGTTGGCGCCGGGGAGCTGTTTTTT.